This TCR beta chain comes out of a study of radiation and T cells in renal cell carcinoma. Study-wide points: From baseline, blood top tumor clonotypes peaked at 2 weeks post-radiation.

Sequencing used immunoSEQ multiplex PCR; TCRdb keeps in-frame clones, though not all of them. The sample lists 30,000 to 40,000 clones, roughly 80% seen once, with around a third in the top ten. V shed 1 base, J shed 6 bases, and the junction held 11 bases outside the gene matches. The CDR3 totals 17 residues. The germline CDR1 and CDR2 sequences are SEHNR and FQNEAQ (reference sequence). For this clone: Its antigen is currently unknown.

As to time point: blood 4 weeks post-SBRT, at nephrectomy. The treatment is: 15 Gy SBRT to primary tumor, nephrectomy 4 weeks later. Nephrectomy followed 15 Gy stereotactic body radiation by 4 weeks. This renal cell carcinoma was of the clear cell type. The clonotype originates from a man in his 60s with renal cell carcinoma. The sample was blood, taken from a patient whose treatment included radiotherapy and nephrectomy. The chain has TRBV7-9 and TRBJ2-1, with 8 bases matching TRBD2. CDR3 DNA sequence: TGTGCCAGCAGCTTAGGTCCGGACTACGCGGGGGGCAATGAGCAGTTCTTC. Its protein is CASSLGPDYAGGNEQFF.